The rows below give T cell receptor beta chains drawn from one sample of a study of CD8 T cells in ankylosing spondylitis. TCRdb independently ran MiXCR on the 5' RACE reads; one entry per CDR3 protein. The sample lists 800,000 to 900,000 distinct CDR3 sequences; about 10% were seen once. Sequencing was performed on blood, either unsorted or a sorted T cell fraction (not recorded which). The receptors derive from a male donor with ankylosing spondylitis. Both conserved end residues are part of each CDR3. D genes are given only for firm matches. Size is omitted from some rows. Given values are once, few, many or a class for expanded clones.

>TRBJ1-5|TRBV24-1|NA|NA
CATSVPGSNQPQHF
TGTGCCACCAGTGTACCAGGGAGCAATCAGCCCCAGCATTTT
>TRBJ2-3|TRBV7-9|NA|TRBD1
CASSLGGTGRIVDTQYF
TGTGCCAGCAGCTTAGGGGGGACAGGGCGAATCGTGGATACGCAGTATTTT
>TRBJ1-2|TRBV20-1|NA|NA
CSVDPTGGFGYTF
TGCAGTGTTGACCCGACAGGCGGATTTGGCTACACCTTC
>TRBJ1-2|TRBV20-1|few|NA
CSASIGGAYGYTF
TGCAGTGCTAGTATAGGGGGAGCATATGGCTACACCTTC
>TRBJ2-1|TRBV9|few|NA
CASSVGGRSYNEQFF
TGTGCCAGCAGCGTAGGAGGGAGGTCCTACAATGAGCAGTTCTTC
>TRBJ1-3|TRBV29-1|NA|NA
CSVGQGRGNTIYF
TGCAGCGTTGGTCAGGGCCGGGGAAACACCATATATTTT
>TRBJ2-1|TRBV5-6|many|TRBD2
CASVGGGPRDEQFF
TGTGCCAGCGTTGGGGGAGGGCCCCGCGATGAGCAGTTCTTC
>TRBJ2-5|TRBV12-3/TRBV12-4|many|NA
CASSTGDSRYF
TGTGCCAGCAGTACCGGGGACTCGAGGTACTTC
>TRBJ2-2|TRBV24-1|many|NA
CATSDLHGKASVITGELFF
TGTGCCACCAGTGATTTGCATGGAAAGGCCAGCGTGATCACCGGGGAGCTGTTTTTT
>TRBJ1-2|TRBV15|many|NA
CATSLPVRAPEDYGYTF
TGTGCCACCAGCCTACCCGTAAGGGCCCCAGAGGACTATGGCTACACCTTC
>TRBJ1-1|TRBV29-1|many|NA
CSVATGKEAFF
TGCAGCGTGGCCACCGGGAAGGAAGCTTTCTTT
>TRBJ1-2|TRBV29-1|many|NA
CSVVPVADYGYTF
TGCAGCGTTGTTCCGGTCGCCGACTATGGCTACACCTTC
>TRBJ2-1|TRBV29-1|many|TRBD2
CSVENALTSGRGVTYYNEQFF
TGCAGCGTTGAAAACGCTCTGACTAGCGGGAGAGGGGTGACCTACTACAATGAGCAGTTCTTC
>TRBJ2-2|TRBV5-1|few|NA
CASSLAGRGNTGELFF
TGCGCCAGCAGCTTGGCAGGGCGCGGGAACACCGGGGAGCTGTTTTTT
>TRBJ2-7|TRBV11-2|few|NA
CASSLYEGRYEQYF
TGTGCCAGCAGCTTATACGAGGGGCGCTACGAGCAGTACTTC
>TRBJ2-3|TRBV9|few|NA
CASSDPRGADTQYF
TGTGCCAGCAGCGACCCCAGAGGGGCAGATACGCAGTATTTT
>TRBJ1-2|TRBV29-1|many|TRBD1
CSVGRDRGGYTF
TGCAGCGTTGGTAGGGACAGGGGTGGCTACACCTTC
>TRBJ1-2|TRBV20-1|few|NA
CSARNWGSGYTF
TGCAGTGCTAGAAATTGGGGGAGTGGCTACACCTTC
>TRBJ1-1|TRBV7-2|few|TRBD1
CASSQSDRGDTEAFF
TGTGCCAGCAGCCAATCGGACAGGGGGGACACTGAAGCTTTCTTT
>TRBJ2-7|TRBV7-2|NA|NA
CASTIRSSYEQYF
TGTGCCAGCACTATCAGAAGCTCCTACGAGCAGTACTTC
>TRBJ1-1|TRBV21-1|few|NA
CASSNSGGSPEAFF
TGTGCCAGCAGCAACTCAGGGGGTAGCCCTGAAGCTTTCTTT
>TRBJ1-2|TRBV4-2|NA|TRBD1
CASSQDRQGSNYGYTF
TGTGCCAGCAGCCAAGACCGACAGGGGTCAAACTATGGCTACACCTTC
>TRBJ2-7|TRBV5-1|few|TRBD1
CASSSTGQISYEQYF
TGCGCCAGCAGCTCTACGGGACAGATCTCCTACGAGCAGTACTTC
>TRBJ2-4|TRBV5-1|NA|TRBD2
CASSLTTSGGENIQYF
TGCGCCAGCAGCCTAACGACTAGCGGGGGGGAAAACATTCAGTACTTC
>TRBJ2-7|TRBV5-1|many|TRBD2
CASSLTSGTYEQYF
TGCGCCAGCAGCTTGACTAGCGGCACCTACGAGCAGTACTTC
>TRBJ2-2|TRBV20-1|few|NA
CSALADTGELFF
TGCAGTGCCCTGGCGGACACCGGGGAGCTGTTTTTT
>TRBJ1-1|TRBV20-1|few|NA
CSARYHMNTEAFF
TGCAGTGCTCGATATCATATGAACACTGAAGCTTTCTTT
>TRBJ2-1|TRBV6-2/TRBV6-3|NA|TRBD1
CASKIRTGSRNEQFF
TGTGCCAGCAAGATACGGACAGGGTCGAGAAATGAGCAGTTCTTC
>TRBJ2-7|TRBV11-2|few|NA
CASSLGKEGSYEQYF
TGTGCCAGCAGCTTAGGGAAGGAGGGTTCCTACGAGCAGTACTTC
>TRBJ1-2|TRBV20-1|many|NA
CSASRGDGYTF
TGCAGTGCTAGTCGGGGAGATGGCTACACCTTC
>TRBJ2-7|TRBV28|NA|TRBD1
CASSLGFSPKPGQGTYEQYF
TGTGCCAGCAGTTTAGGGTTTAGCCCCAAACCGGGACAGGGAACTTACGAGCAGTACTTC
>TRBJ2-1|TRBV12-3/TRBV12-4|NA|TRBD2
CASRPSGTYNEQFF
TGTGCCAGCAGACCCAGCGGGACCTACAATGAGCAGTTCTTC
>TRBJ2-3|TRBV20-1|few|NA
CSAGGAGPKADTQYF
TGCAGTGCGGGGGGGGCGGGCCCCAAGGCAGATACGCAGTATTTT
>TRBJ2-5|TRBV7-6|NA|TRBD2
CASSQRASGQETQYF
TGTGCCAGCAGCCAAAGGGCTAGCGGTCAAGAGACCCAGTACTTC
>TRBJ1-2|TRBV20-1|few|TRBD1
CSASVSRGDGYGYTF
TGCAGTGCTAGCGTATCCAGGGGGGATGGATATGGCTACACCTTC
>TRBJ2-2|TRBV5-1|NA|NA
CASSLEAQNTGELFF
TGCGCCAGCAGCTTGGAGGCACAGAACACCGGGGAGCTGTTTTTT
>TRBJ1-1|TRBV6-2/TRBV6-3|once|NA
CASSYSGTSRGTEAFF
TGTGCCAGCAGTTACTCTGGGACTTCCCGAGGGACTGAAGCTTTCTTT
>TRBJ2-7|TRBV12-3/TRBV12-4|NA|TRBD2
CASTPGGRSYEQYF
TGTGCCAGCACCCCGGGAGGGCGCTCCTACGAGCAGTACTTC
>TRBJ1-6|TRBV20-1|few|NA
CSVSRASNSPLHF
TGCAGTGTTTCTAGGGCGAGTAATTCACCCCTCCACTTT
>TRBJ2-5|TRBV20-1|NA|NA
CSAMDSYQETQYF
TGCAGTGCGATGGACTCGTATCAAGAGACCCAGTACTTC
>TRBJ2-6|TRBV7-2|few|NA
CASSRTARSGANVLTF
TGTGCCAGCAGCCGGACTGCCCGCTCTGGGGCCAACGTCCTGACTTTC
>TRBJ1-4|TRBV6-5|few|NA
CASSYGGSNEKLFF
TGTGCCAGCAGTTACGGTGGGAGTAATGAAAAACTGTTTTTT
>TRBJ2-7|TRBV5-6|NA|NA
CASSLFRGSSYEQYF
TGTGCCAGCAGCTTGTTTCGGGGATCTTCCTACGAGCAGTACTTC
>TRBJ2-3|TRBV29-1|few|NA
CSVTTTGSTDTQYF
TGCAGCGTTACAACCACAGGGAGCACAGATACGCAGTATTTT
>TRBJ2-7|TRBV20-1|many|NA
CSARGQGYEQYF
TGCAGCGCCAGGGGTCAGGGGTACGAGCAGTACTTC
>TRBJ2-2|TRBV5-1|many|NA
CASSFARRPGELFF
TGCGCCAGCAGCTTTGCGCGACGCCCCGGGGAGCTGTTTTTT
>TRBJ2-2|TRBV7-2|NA|TRBD2
CASSSKAGENTGELFF
TGTGCCAGCAGCTCGAAAGCGGGAGAGAACACCGGGGAGCTGTTTTTT
>TRBJ2-7|TRBV6-1|NA|NA
CASTLIVRGALYEQYF
TGTGCCAGCACCTTAATCGTGAGGGGGGCCCTTTACGAGCAGTACTTC
>TRBJ1-2|TRBV4-3|NA|NA
CASSQDVRGGGYTF
TGCGCCAGCAGCCAAGATGTGCGGGGTGGTGGCTACACCTTC
>TRBJ1-1|TRBV4-2|NA|NA
CASSQAQGRDTEAFF
TGTGCCAGCAGCCAAGCTCAAGGTCGGGACACTGAAGCTTTCTTT
>TRBJ1-4|TRBV5-1|many|NA
CASSSELGGREKLFF
TGCGCCAGCAGTTCTGAACTGGGTGGAAGAGAAAAACTGTTTTTT
>TRBJ1-2|TRBV5-1|few|NA
CASSLGPGDVGYTF
TGCGCCAGCAGCTTGGGCCCAGGGGATGTTGGCTACACCTTC
>TRBJ1-2|TRBV6-6|few|NA
CASSPLYYGYTF
TGTGCCAGCAGTCCCCTATACTATGGCTACACCTTC
>TRBJ2-2|TRBV11-2|NA|NA
CASSPRRVGTGELFF
TGTGCCAGCAGCCCCCGGCGGGTGGGCACCGGGGAGCTGTTTTTT
>TRBJ1-5|TRBV4-3|NA|NA
CASSQDLGRRDQPQHF
TGCGCCAGCAGCCAAGACCTCGGACGGCGGGATCAGCCCCAGCATTTT
>TRBJ1-1|TRBV7-9|few|TRBD1
CASSPWGQATEAFF
TGTGCCAGCAGCCCATGGGGACAGGCGACTGAAGCTTTCTTT